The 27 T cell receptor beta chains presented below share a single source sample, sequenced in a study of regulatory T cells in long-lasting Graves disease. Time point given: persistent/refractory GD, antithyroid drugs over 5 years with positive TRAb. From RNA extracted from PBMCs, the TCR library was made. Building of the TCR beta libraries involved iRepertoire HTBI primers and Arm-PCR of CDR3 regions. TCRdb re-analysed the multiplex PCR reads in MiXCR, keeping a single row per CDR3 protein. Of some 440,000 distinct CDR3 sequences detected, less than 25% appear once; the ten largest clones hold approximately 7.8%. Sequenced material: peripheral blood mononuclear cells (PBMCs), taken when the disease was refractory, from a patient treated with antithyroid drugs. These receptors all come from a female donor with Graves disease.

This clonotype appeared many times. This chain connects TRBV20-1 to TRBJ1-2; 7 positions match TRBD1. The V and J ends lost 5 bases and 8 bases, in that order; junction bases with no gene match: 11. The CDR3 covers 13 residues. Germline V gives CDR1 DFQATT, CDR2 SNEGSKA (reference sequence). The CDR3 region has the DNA TGCAGTGCTCGCTACCCGACAGGGCGAGGCTACACCTTC. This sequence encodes CSARYPTGRGYTF.

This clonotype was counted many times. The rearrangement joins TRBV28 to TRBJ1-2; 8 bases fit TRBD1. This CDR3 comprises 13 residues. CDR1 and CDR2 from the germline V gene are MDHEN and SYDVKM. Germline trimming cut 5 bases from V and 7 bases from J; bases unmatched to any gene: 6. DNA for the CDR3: TGTGCCAGCAGTCCGACAGGGGAAGCTGGCTACACCTTC. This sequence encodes CASSPTGEAGYTF.

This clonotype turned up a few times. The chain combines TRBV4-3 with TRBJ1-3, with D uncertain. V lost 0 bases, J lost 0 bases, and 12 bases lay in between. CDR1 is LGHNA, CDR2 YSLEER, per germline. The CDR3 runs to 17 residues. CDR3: CASSQERTDLSGNTIYF. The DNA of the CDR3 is TGCGCCAGCAGCCAAGAACGAACGGACCTCTCTGGAAACACCATATATTTT.

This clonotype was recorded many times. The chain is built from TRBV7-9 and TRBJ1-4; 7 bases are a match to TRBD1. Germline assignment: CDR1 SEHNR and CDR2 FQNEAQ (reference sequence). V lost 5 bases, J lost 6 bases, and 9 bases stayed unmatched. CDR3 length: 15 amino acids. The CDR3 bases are TGTGCCAGCAGCACCACCGGGACAGCAGATGAAAAACTGTTTTTT. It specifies CASSTTGTADEKLFF.

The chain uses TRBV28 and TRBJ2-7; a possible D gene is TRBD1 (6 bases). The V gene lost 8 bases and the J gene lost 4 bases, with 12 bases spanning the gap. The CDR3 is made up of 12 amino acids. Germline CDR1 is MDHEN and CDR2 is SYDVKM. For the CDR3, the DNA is TGTGCCAGCGGTATCGGACAGTACGAGCAGTACTTC. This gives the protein CASGIGQYEQYF.

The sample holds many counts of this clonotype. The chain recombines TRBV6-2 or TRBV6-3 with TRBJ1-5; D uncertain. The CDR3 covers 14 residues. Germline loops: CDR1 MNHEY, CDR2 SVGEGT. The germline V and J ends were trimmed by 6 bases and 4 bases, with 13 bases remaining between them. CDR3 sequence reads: CASRVTTYNQPQHF. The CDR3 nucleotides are TGTGCCAGCAGGGTGACGACCTATAATCAGCCCCAGCATTTT.

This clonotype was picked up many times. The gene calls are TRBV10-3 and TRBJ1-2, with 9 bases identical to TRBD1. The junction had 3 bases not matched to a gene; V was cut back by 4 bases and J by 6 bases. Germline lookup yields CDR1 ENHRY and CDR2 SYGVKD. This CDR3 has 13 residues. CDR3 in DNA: TGTGCCATCAGTGCGGGGACAGGGAATGGCTACACCTTC. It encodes CAISAGTGNGYTF.

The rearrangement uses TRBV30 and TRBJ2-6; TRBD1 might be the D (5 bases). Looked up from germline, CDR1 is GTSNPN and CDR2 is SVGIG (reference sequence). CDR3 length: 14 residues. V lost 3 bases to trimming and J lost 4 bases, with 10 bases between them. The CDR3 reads CAWRGVAGANVLTF. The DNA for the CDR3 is TGTGCCTGGAGAGGGGTTGCCGGGGCCAACGTCCTGACTTTC.

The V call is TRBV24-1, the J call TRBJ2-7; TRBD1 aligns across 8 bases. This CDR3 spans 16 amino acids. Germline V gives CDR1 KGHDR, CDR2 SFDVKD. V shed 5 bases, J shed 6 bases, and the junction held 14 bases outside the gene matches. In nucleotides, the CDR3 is TGTGCCACCAGTGTGATTGCGGGACAGGATTTTTGCGAGCAGTACTTC. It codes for CATSVIAGQDFCEQYF.

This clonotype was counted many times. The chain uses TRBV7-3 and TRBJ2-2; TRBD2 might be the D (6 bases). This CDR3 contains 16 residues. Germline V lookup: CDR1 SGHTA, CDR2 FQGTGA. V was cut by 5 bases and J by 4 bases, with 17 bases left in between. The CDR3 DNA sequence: TGTGCCAGCAGCCAATCTAGCGTCCGTGGCACCGGGGAGCTGTTTTTT. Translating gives CASSQSSVRGTGELFF. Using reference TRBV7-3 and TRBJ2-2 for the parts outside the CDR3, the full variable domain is GAGVSQTPSNKVTEKGKYVELRCDPISGHTALYWYRQSLGQGPEFLIYFQGTGAADDSGLPNDRFFAVRPEGSVSTLKIQRTERGDSAVYLCASSQSSVRGTGELFFGEGSRLTVL.

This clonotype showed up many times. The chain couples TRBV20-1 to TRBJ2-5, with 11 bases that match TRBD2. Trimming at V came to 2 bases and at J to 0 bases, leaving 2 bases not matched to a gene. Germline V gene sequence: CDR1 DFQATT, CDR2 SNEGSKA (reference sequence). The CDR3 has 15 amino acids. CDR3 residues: CSARSLAGDQETQYF. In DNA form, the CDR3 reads TGCAGTGCTAGATCACTAGCGGGGGACCAAGAGACCCAGTACTTC.

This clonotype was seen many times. CDR3 loop: CASSIVGANTGELFF. The CDR3 bases are TGTGCCAGCAGCATTGTAGGGGCGAACACCGGGGAGCTGTTTTTT. The chain recombines TRBV7-2 with TRBJ2-2, with D possibly matching TRBD1 (5 bases). Germline lookup yields CDR1 SGHTA and CDR2 FQGNSA. Trimming took off 5 bases at V and 0 bases at J, with 10 bases between the two ends. This CDR3 spans 15 amino acids.

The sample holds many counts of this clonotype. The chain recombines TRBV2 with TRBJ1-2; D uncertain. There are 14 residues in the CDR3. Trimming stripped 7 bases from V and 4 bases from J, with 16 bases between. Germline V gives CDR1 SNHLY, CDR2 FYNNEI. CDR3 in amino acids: CASTTPLEVYGYTF. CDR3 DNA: TGTGCCAGCACCACCCCCCTGGAGGTCTATGGCTACACCTTC.

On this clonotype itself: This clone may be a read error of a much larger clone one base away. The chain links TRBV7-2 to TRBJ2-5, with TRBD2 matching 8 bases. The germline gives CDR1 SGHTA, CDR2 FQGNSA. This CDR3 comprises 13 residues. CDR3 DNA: TGTGCCTGGACCGTAAGCGGGAGCGAGACCCAGCACTTC. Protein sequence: CAWTVSGSETQHF.

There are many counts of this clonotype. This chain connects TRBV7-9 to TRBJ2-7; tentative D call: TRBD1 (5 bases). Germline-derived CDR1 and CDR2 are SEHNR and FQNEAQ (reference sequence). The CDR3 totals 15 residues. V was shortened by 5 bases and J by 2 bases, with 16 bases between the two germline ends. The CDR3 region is CASSPFSDKAYEQYF. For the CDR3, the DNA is TGTGCCAGCAGCCCTTTTTCGGACAAGGCCTACGAGCAGTACTTC.

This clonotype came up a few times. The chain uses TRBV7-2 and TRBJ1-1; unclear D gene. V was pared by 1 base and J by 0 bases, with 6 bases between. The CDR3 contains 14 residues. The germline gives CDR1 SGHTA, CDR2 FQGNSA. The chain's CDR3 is CASSLVAMNTEAFF. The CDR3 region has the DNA TGTGCCAGCAGCTTAGTGGCTATGAACACTGAAGCTTTCTTT.

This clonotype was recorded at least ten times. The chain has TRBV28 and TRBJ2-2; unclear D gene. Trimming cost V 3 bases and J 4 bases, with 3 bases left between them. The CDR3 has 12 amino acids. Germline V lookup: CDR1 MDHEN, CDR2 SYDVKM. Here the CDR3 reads CASSFATGELFF. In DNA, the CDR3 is TGTGCCAGCAGTTTTGCCACCGGGGAGCTGTTTTTT.

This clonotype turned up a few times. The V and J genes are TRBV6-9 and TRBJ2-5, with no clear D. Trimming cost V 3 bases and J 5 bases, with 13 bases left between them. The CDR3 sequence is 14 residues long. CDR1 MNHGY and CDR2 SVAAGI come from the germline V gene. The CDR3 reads CASSYLARRETQYF. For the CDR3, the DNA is TGTGCCAGCAGTTACCTCGCCCGGCGGGAGACCCAGTACTTC.

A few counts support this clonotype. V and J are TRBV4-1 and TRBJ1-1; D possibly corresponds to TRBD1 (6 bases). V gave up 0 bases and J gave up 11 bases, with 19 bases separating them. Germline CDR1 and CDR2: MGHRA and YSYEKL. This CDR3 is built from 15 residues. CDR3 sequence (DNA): TGCGCCAGCAGCCAAGACGACAGCCCAGACAGGCTGGCTTTCTTT. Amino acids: CASSQDDSPDRLAFF.

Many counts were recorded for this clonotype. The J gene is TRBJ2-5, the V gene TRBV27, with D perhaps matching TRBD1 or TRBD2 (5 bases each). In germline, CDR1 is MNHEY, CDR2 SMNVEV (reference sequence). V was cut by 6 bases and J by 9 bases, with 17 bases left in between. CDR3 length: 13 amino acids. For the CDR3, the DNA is TGTGCCAGCAGCCTAGGGACGTCTCAGGCCCAGTACTTC. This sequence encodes CASSLGTSQAQYF.

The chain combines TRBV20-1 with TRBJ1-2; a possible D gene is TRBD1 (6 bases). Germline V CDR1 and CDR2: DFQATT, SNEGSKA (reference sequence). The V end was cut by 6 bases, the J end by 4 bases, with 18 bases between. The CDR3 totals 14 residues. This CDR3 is CSASTRTATYGYTF. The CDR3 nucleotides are TGCAGTGCGAGCACCCGGACAGCCACCTATGGCTACACCTTC.

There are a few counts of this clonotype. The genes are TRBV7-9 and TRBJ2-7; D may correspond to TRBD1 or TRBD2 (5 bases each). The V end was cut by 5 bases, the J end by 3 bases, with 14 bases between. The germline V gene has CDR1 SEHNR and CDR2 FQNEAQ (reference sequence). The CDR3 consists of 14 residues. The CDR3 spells CASSPQGRLYEQYF. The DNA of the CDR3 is TGTGCCAGCAGCCCCCAGGGACGTCTCTACGAGCAGTACTTC.

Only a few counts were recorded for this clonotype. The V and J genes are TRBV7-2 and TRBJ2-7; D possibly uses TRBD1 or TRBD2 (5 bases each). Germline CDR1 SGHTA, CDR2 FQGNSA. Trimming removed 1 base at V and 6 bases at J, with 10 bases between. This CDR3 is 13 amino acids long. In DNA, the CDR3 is TGTGCCAGCAGCTTAGTTTGGGGACCCGAGCAGTACTTC. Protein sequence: CASSLVWGPEQYF.

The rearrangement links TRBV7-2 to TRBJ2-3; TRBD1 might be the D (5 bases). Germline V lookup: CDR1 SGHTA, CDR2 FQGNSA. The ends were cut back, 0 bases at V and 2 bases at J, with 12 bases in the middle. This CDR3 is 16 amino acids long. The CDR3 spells CASSLAGRTPTDTQYF. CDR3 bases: TGTGCCAGCAGCTTAGCTGGCCGGACACCCACAGATACGCAGTATTTT.

The CDR3 spells CASTKDTGELFF. The CDR3, as DNA: TGTGCCAGCACCAAGGACACCGGGGAGCTGTTTTTT. The chain carries TRBV9 and TRBJ2-2; D is unclear. This CDR3 comprises 12 residues. Germline assignment: CDR1 SGDLS and CDR2 YYNGEE. V lost 6 bases, J lost 3 bases, and 6 bases lay in between.

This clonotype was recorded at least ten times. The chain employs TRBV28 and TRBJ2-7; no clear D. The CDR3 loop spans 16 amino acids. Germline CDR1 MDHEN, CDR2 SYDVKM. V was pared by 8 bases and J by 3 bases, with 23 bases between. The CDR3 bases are TGTGCCAGCTCCAGTTTGGATGCATTACTGGGCTACGAGCAGTACTTC. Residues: CASSSLDALLGYEQYF.

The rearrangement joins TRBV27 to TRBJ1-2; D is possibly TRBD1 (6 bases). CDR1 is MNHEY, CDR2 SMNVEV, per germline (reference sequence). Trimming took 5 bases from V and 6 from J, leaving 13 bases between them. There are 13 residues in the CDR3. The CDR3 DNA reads TGTGCCAGCAGTGAATCGGGGGCTAATGGCTACACCTTC. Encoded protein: CASSESGANGYTF.